This T cell receptor (beta chain) originates from a study of blood T cell repertoires in COVID-19 (dated by TCRdb to about 2020). Concerning the study at large: Samples from collaborators originated in the United States, Italy and Spain and spanned both the acute and convalescent phases of COVID-19. The material from the prospective study consisted of cDNA or gDNA derived from T cells, B-cell-depleted T cells, or PBMCs. Deeply sampled blood TCRbeta repertoires from subjects exposed to, actively infected with, or recovered from COVID-19 were included in the dataset. The repertoires were made available in a free public database intended to serve as a resource for research on the immune response to SARS-CoV-2. Samples came from the ongoing ImmuneRACE study (first 160 participants) plus 1,254 subjects from 6 global collaborators. A de-identified subject ID, COVID-19 status, age in years and sex were almost always included in the sample metadata. Where available, HLA class I and class II types were obtained from metadata supplied by the sample provider rather than from assay-based typing. Here is what the overall study found, with its caveats: The amount of clinical and demographic metadata varied by source and participant and was provided uncurated.

CDR3 length: 15 amino acids, cysteine to phenylalanine. The CDR3 DNA has 45 bases and is translated from base 1. In the germline V gene, CDR1 corresponds to WSHSY and CDR2 to SAAADI. Relative to germline, V is missing 3 bases and J is missing 10 bases, with 8 bases of the junction outside any gene match. A second Seattle source provided samples from volunteer blood donors who had recovered from COVID-19. Collaborating institutions collected whole blood in K2EDTA tubes following their own protocols. For TCRbeta analysis, collaborators shipped samples as frozen whole blood, isolated PBMCs, or DNA extracted from either of those sample types. For this clone: The antigen it recognizes is unknown. No base qualities exist here, and no much larger clone lies one base off it.

TCRbeta CDR3 regions were amplified from genomic DNA using the immunoSEQ Assay, a bias-controlled multiplex PCR. Under the source paper's analysis protocol: The number of nucleated cells in each sample was estimated from the amplification of reference gene primers within the assay. Sequence reads were collapsed and filtered to measure the absolute abundance of every unique TCRbeta CDR3 rearrangement. Productive Simpson clonality was computed per sample as the square root of Simpson's diversity index over productive rearrangements. Entries here come from immuneACCESS through TCRdb and include only in-frame sequences with V and J called. Some clones fail to appear in such tables; in the studies checked, an unresolved V gene covers under half of the shortfall, and the cause of the remainder is unknown. The V and J calls and clone size were taken over from that table, and D and trimming were inferred from the DNA. This sample gives around 250,000 clones in total; less than 90% of them show up just once. About 5% of the sample goes to the ten largest clones.

The TCR sequence derives from a man in his sixties who had recovered from COVID-19. Input material: peripheral blood. The chain is assembled from TRBV10-2 and TRBJ2-1; the central 11 bases match TRBD2. The CDR3 protein is CASSEGSSGRWEQFF. The bases read TGCGCCAGCAGTGAAGGTTCTAGCGGGAGGTGGGAGCAGTTCTTC.